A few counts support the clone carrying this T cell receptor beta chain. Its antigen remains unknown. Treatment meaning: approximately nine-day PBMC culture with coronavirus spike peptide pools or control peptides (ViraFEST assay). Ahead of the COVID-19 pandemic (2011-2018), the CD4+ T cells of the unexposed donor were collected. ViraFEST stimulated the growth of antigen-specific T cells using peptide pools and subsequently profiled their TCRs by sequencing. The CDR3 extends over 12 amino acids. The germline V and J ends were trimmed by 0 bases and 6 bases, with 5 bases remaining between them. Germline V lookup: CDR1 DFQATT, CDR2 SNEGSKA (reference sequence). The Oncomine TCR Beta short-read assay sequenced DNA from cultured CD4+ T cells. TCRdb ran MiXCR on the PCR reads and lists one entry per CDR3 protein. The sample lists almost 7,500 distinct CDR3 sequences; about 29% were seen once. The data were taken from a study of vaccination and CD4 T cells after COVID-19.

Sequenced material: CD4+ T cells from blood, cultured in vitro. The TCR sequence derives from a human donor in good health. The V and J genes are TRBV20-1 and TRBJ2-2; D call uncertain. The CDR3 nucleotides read TGCAGTGCTAGAGATATCGCCGGGGAGCTGTTTTTT. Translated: CSARDIAGELFF.